Below, 5 T cell receptor beta chains from the same sample are listed, as sequenced in a study of shared clonotypes between healthy human individuals. Clones were sequenced by immunoSEQ multiplex PCR, and TCRdb holds only the in-frame ones, with some missing. The data contain around 1.9 million clones, about 92% of them singletons. Terminally differentiated effector memory CD45RA+ cells were left out of the naive CD8 fraction, which was CD45RO-negative and positively selected for CCR7. The sequenced material came from naive CD8+ T cells from PBMCs. Receptors originate from a young man in good health. Some clones in this sample may be carry-over from other donors' samples.

On this clone: The same CDR3 is also encoded by other DNA sequences in this sample. The rearrangement uses TRBV19 and TRBJ2-7, with TRBD2 matching 11 bases. This CDR3 comprises 13 residues. Germline lookup yields CDR1 LNHDA and CDR2 SQIVND (reference sequence). Unmatched junction bases numbered 1, after V lost 6 bases and J lost 3 bases. Here the CDR3 reads CASSGLAGYEQYF. Here the CDR3 DNA reads TGTGCCAGTAGCGGACTAGCGGGCTACGAGCAGTACTTC.

The CDR3 DNA reads TGTGCCAGCAGCCTAGACGGGGTCGGGGAGCTGTTTTTT. Protein product: CASSLDGVGELFF. This sequence joins TRBV27 and TRBJ2-2, with D perhaps TRBD2 (5 bases). The CDR3 runs to 13 residues. Per germline, CDR1 MNHEY and CDR2 SMNVEV (reference sequence). V dropped 6 bases and J dropped 7 bases, with 12 bases sitting between them.

CDR3 DNA sequence: TGTGCCAGCAGCTCTCCGGGATCTGGAAACACCATATATTTT. This encodes CASSSPGSGNTIYF. V usage is TRBV7-2 and J usage is TRBJ1-3; D call uncertain. Trimming took 4 bases from V and 1 from J, leaving 8 bases between them. CDR3 size: 14 residues. The germline CDR1 and CDR2 sequences are SGHTA and FQGNSA.

The rearrangement uses TRBV13 and TRBJ2-3, with D unclear. V lost 5 bases to trimming and J lost 5 bases, with 8 bases between them. Per germline, CDR1 PRHDT and CDR2 FYEKMQ (reference sequence). The CDR3 consists of 12 residues. CDR3 DNA: TGTGCCAGCAGCCCCGGAGTAGATACGCAGTATTTT. Amino acids: CASSPGVDTQYF.

The V and J genes are TRBV6-5 and TRBJ1-5, with D perhaps matching TRBD1 (5 bases). Trimming left V 6 bases short and J 5 bases short, with 8 bases between. The germline V gene encodes CDR1 MNHEY and CDR2 SVGAGI. The CDR3 is 12 residues long. This chain's CDR3 is CASRTGDQPQHF. The CDR3 coding sequence is TGTGCCAGCAGAACAGGTGATCAGCCCCAGCATTTT.